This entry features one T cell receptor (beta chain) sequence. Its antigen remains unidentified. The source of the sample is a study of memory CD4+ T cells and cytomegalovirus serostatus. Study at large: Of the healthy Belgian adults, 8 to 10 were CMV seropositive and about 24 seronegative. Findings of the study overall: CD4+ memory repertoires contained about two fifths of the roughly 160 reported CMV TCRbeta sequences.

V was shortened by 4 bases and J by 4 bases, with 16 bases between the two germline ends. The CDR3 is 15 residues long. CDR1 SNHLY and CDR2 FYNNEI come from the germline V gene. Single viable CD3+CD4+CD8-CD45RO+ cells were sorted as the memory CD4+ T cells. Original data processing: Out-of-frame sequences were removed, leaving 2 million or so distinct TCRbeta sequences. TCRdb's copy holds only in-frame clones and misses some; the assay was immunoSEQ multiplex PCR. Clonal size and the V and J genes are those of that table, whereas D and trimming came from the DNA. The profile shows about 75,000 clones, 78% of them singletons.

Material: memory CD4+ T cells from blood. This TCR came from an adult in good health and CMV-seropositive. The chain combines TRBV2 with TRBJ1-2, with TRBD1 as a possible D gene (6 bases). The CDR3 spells CASSARGQIGYGYTF. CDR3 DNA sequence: TGTGCCAGCAGTGCCCGGGGGCAGATAGGCTATGGCTACACCTTC.